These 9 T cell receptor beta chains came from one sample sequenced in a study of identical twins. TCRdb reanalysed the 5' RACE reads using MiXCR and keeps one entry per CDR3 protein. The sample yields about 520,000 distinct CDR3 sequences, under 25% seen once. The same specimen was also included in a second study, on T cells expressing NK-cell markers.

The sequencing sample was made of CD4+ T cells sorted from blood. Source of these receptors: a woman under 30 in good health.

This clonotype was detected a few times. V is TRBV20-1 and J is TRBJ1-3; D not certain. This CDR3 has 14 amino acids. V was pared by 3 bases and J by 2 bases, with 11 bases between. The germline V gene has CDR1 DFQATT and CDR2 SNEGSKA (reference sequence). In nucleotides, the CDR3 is TGCAGTGCTAGTCCCGGGAGGGCTGGAAACACCATATATTTT. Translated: CSASPGRAGNTIYF.

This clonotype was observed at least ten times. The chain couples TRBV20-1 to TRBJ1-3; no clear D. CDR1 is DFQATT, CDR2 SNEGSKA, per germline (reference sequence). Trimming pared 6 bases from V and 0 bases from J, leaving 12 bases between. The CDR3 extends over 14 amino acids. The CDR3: CSAARTYSGNTIYF. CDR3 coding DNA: TGCAGTGCCGCACGGACCTACTCTGGAAACACCATATATTTT.

In nucleotides, the CDR3 is TGCAGTGCTAAGCCCGGCTTGGCGAGCTCCTACGAGCAGTACTTC. It specifies CSAKPGLASSYEQYF. The V and J genes are TRBV20-1 and TRBJ2-7; no firm D call. Germline CDR1 DFQATT, CDR2 SNEGSKA (reference sequence). The CDR3 covers 15 residues. V lost 4 bases to trimming and J lost 0 bases, with 16 bases between them.

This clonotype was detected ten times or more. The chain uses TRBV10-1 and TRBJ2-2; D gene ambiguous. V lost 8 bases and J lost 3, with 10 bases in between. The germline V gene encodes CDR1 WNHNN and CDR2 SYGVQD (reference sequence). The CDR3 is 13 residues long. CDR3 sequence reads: CASRGADTGELFF. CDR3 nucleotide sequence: TGCGCCAGCCGAGGTGCGGACACCGGGGAGCTGTTTTTT.

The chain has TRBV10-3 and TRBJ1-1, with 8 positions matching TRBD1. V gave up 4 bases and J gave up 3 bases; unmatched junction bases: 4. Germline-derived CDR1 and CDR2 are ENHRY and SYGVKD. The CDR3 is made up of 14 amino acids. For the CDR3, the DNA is TGTGCCATCAGTGGACAGGGGAGGGACACTGAAGCTTTCTTT. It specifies CAISGQGRDTEAFF.

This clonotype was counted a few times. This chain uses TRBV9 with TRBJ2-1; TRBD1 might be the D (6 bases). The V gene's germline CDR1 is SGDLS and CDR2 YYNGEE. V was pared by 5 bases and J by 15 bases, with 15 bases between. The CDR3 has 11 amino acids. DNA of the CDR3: TGTGCCAGCAGTGGCCAGGGGCCGGTGTTCTTC. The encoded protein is CASSGQGPVFF.

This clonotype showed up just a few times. In DNA form, the CDR3 reads TGTGCCAGCAGTTGGGCGGGGACCCAGTACTTC. As protein: CASSWAGTQYF. This chain joins TRBV6-6 and TRBJ2-5; TRBD2 might be the D (5 bases). V was clipped by 4 bases and J by 7 bases, with 7 bases between them. The germline V gene encodes CDR1 MNHNY and CDR2 SVGAGI (reference sequence). The CDR3 runs 11 residues.

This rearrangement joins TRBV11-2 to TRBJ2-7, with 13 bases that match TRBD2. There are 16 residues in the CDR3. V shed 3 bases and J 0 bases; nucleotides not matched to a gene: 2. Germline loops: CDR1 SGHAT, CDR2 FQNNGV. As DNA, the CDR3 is TGTGCCAGCAGCTTGGGACTAGCGGGGACCTCCTACGAGCAGTACTTC. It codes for CASSLGLAGTSYEQYF. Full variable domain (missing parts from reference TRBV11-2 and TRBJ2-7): EAGVAQSPRYKIIEKRQSVAFWCNPISGHATLYWYQQILGQGPKLLIQFQNNGVVDDSQLPKDRFSAERLKGVDSTLKIQPAKLEDSAVYLCASSLGLAGTSYEQYFGPGTRLTVT.

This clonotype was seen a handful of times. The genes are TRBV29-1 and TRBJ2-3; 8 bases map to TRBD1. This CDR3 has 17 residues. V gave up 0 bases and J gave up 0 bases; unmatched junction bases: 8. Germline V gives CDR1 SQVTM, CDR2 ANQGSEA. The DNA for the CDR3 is TGCAGCGTTGAAGACGACCCGACAGGGGCAAGCACAGATACGCAGTATTTT. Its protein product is CSVEDDPTGASTDTQYF.